The 22 T cell receptor beta chains given below trace back to one sample, sequenced in a study of identical twins. TCRdb called the 5' RACE reads again in MiXCR, with one record for every CDR3 protein. The table includes 690,000 or so distinct CDR3 sequences, approximately 6% detected once. Sequencing was done on a sample of naive T cells sorted from blood. The receptor source for this set is a young man in good health.

This clonotype was counted at least ten times. The genes are TRBV29-1 and TRBJ2-7; unclear D gene. CDR3 length: 14 residues. CDR1 is SQVTM and CDR2 is ANQGSEA in the germline V gene. Trimming took 4 bases from V and 4 from J, leaving 17 bases between them. CDR3 sequence (DNA): TGCAGCGTTGTAATGTGGGGTAATGGGTACGAGCAGTACTTC. Amino acids: CSVVMWGNGYEQYF.

This clonotype was counted a few times. This chain links TRBV20-1 with TRBJ2-4; 7 bases are a match to TRBD1. V lost 5 bases and J lost 1; bases outside the gene matches: 26. The germline gives CDR1 DFQATT, CDR2 SNEGSKA (reference sequence). The CDR3 runs to 21 residues. CDR3 protein: CSAPHGTALFTPIGAKNIQYF. The CDR3 nucleotides read TGCAGTGCTCCACATGGGACAGCCCTATTCACCCCCATTGGGGCCAAAAACATTCAGTACTTC.

This clonotype was recorded many times. The chain links TRBV20-1 to TRBJ2-7; 8 nucleotides match TRBD1. The CDR3 sequence is 15 residues long. The junction had 11 bases not matched to a gene; V was cut back by 6 bases and J by 1 base. Germline V CDR1 and CDR2: DFQATT, SNEGSKA (reference sequence). CDR3 loop: CSARPGTGSSYEQYF. The CDR3 region has the DNA TGCAGTGCCAGGCCCGGGACAGGCTCTTCCTACGAGCAGTACTTC.

The V call is TRBV12-3 or TRBV12-4, the J call TRBJ2-1; 11 bases fit TRBD2. The CDR3 is 17 amino acids. The V gene end was trimmed by 3 bases and the J gene end by 4 bases; junction bases not matched to a gene: 8. In DNA, the CDR3 is TGTGCCAGCAGTTTGCCCCCAGGGACTAGCGGATACAATGAGCAGTTCTTC. This translates into CASSLPPGTSGYNEQFF.

This clonotype was detected many times. V and J are TRBV5-1 and TRBJ2-1; D gene uncertain. The CDR3 has 14 amino acids. Trimming took off 2 bases at V and 6 bases at J, with 12 bases between the two ends. The germline CDR1 and CDR2 sequences are SGHRS and YFSETQ. CDR3 sequence (DNA): TGCGCCAGCAGCTTAGCACAAATCGGCAATGAGCAGTTCTTC. Protein product: CASSLAQIGNEQFF.

This clonotype was observed many times. The rearrangement links TRBV6-4 to TRBJ1-1; D remains ambiguous. Germline CDR1 reads MRHNA; CDR2 reads SNTAGT. The CDR3 extends over 13 amino acids. V lost 4 bases to trimming and J lost 1 base, with 7 bases between them. CDR3 DNA sequence: TGTGCCAGCAGTGTTAAATCGAACACTGAAGCTTTCTTT. As protein: CASSVKSNTEAFF.

The chain recombines TRBV11-2 with TRBJ1-5; 9 bases fit TRBD1. The germline V gene has CDR1 SGHAT and CDR2 FQNNGV. Unmatched junction bases numbered 3, after V lost 5 bases and J lost 7 bases. The CDR3 consists of 13 residues. The CDR3 region has the DNA TGTGCCAGCAGCAGGGACAGGGAACAGCCCCAGCATTTT. Protein sequence: CASSRDREQPQHF. Full variable domain (outside the CDR3, taken from reference TRBV11-2 and TRBJ1-5): EAGVAQSPRYKIIEKRQSVAFWCNPISGHATLYWYQQILGQGPKLLIQFQNNGVVDDSQLPKDRFSAERLKGVDSTLKIQPAKLEDSAVYLCASSRDREQPQHFGDGTRLSIL.

This clonotype was counted between two and nine times. The J gene is TRBJ2-3, the V gene TRBV5-1; 8 bases fit TRBD2. Unmatched junction bases numbered 3, after V lost 0 bases and J lost 3 bases. The germline V gene has CDR1 SGHRS and CDR2 YFSETQ. The CDR3 loop spans 15 amino acids. CDR3 region: CASSLAPSGTDTQYF. DNA for the CDR3: TGCGCCAGCAGCTTGGCCCCTAGCGGGACAGATACGCAGTATTTT. Based on the CDR3 plus reference TRBV5-1 and TRBJ2-3, the full variable domain is KAGVTQTPRYLIKTRGQQVTLSCSPISGHRSVSWYQQTPGQGLQFLFEYFSETQRNKGNFPGRFSGRQFSNSRSEMNVSTLELGDSALYLCASSLAPSGTDTQYFGPGTRLTVL.

This clonotype was seen more than once but under ten times. This rearrangement joins TRBV5-1 to TRBJ2-1; D uncertain. Between the trimmed V and J ends, which lost 9 bases and 5 bases, there was a span of 15 bases. Looked up from germline, CDR1 is SGHRS and CDR2 is YFSETQ. The CDR3 loop spans 13 amino acids. DNA for the CDR3: TGCGCCACCGCCTTGACCCCCCACAATGAGCAGTTCTTC. Amino acid sequence: CATALTPHNEQFF.

This clonotype appeared many times. V gene TRBV24-1 combines with J gene TRBJ2-2, with D possibly being TRBD2 (5 bases). The CDR3 is 17 amino acids. The germline gives CDR1 KGHDR, CDR2 SFDVKD. V lost 3 bases and J 1 base, leaving 14 bases between the germline ends. The CDR3 protein is CATSDPPGAGNTGELFF. CDR3 bases: TGTGCCACCAGTGATCCCCCGGGTGCGGGGAACACCGGGGAGCTGTTTTTT.

This clonotype was seen many times. V usage is TRBV7-2 and J usage is TRBJ2-7; D is possibly TRBD1 (6 bases). Germline V CDR1 and CDR2: SGHTA, FQGNSA. V gave up 1 base and J gave up 0 bases, with 13 bases separating them. The CDR3 loop spans 16 amino acids. CDR3 loop: CASSLGTDLASYEQYF. The CDR3 nucleotides are TGTGCCAGCAGCTTAGGGACAGATTTGGCCTCCTACGAGCAGTACTTC. The variable domain in full, completed from reference TRBV7-2 and TRBJ2-7, reads GAGVSQSPSNKVTEKGKDVELRCDPISGHTALYWYRQSLGQGLEFLIYFQGNSAPDKSGLPSDRFSAERTGGSVSTLTIQRTQQEDSAVYLCASSLGTDLASYEQYFGPGTRLTVT.

This clonotype showed up many times. In DNA form, the CDR3 reads TGTGCCAGCAGGGACTTATCCTACGAGCAGTACTTC. It yields the protein CASRDLSYEQYF. The V and J genes are TRBV28 and TRBJ2-7; possibly TRBD2 for D (5 bases). The CDR3 is 12 residues long. The germline gives CDR1 MDHEN, CDR2 SYDVKM. The V end lost 6 bases, the J end lost 1 base, and 7 bases lay between the germline ends.

This clonotype was seen at least ten times. The chain carries TRBV12-3 or TRBV12-4 and TRBJ1-5, with D hard to call. V dropped 6 bases and J dropped 4 bases, with 7 bases sitting between them. This CDR3 comprises 12 residues. Here the CDR3 reads CASSDDNQPQHF. The CDR3 DNA reads as TGTGCCAGCAGCGACGATAATCAGCCCCAGCATTTT.

The chain combines TRBV4-1 with TRBJ2-1; 9 bases fit TRBD2. The CDR3 has 16 amino acids. V was clipped by 4 bases and J by 2 bases; unmatched bases: 6. Germline V gives CDR1 MGHRA, CDR2 YSYEKL. CDR3 bases: TGCGCCAGCAGCCGGGCGGGACTAGCTGCCTACAATGAGCAGTTCTTC. Translating it yields CASSRAGLAAYNEQFF.

The CDR3: CASRPGHRNEKLFF. CDR3 in DNA: TGTGCCAGTAGACCGGGACACCGTAATGAAAAACTGTTTTTT. The chain links TRBV19 to TRBJ1-4, with D maybe TRBD1 (6 bases). The CDR3 totals 14 residues. V shed 6 bases and J shed 4 bases, with 12 bases lying between them. In germline, CDR1 is LNHDA, CDR2 SQIVND (reference sequence).

This clonotype has only a few counts. The chain recombines TRBV20-1 with TRBJ2-4; a possible D gene is TRBD1 (6 bases). The length of the CDR3 is 16 residues. CDR1 is DFQATT and CDR2 is SNEGSKA in the germline V gene (reference sequence). With 0 bases removed from V and 1 base from J, the gap between germline ends came to 13 bases. The CDR3 coding sequence is TGCAGTGCTAGAGATAGGGGGAGAGAGGCCAAAAACATTCAGTACTTC. This translates into CSARDRGREAKNIQYF.

This clonotype was counted between two and nine times. The V and J genes are TRBV10-3 and TRBJ1-5; D ambiguous. Germline values: CDR1 ENHRY, CDR2 SYGVKD. V shed 2 bases and J shed 4 bases, with 15 bases lying between them. CDR3 length equals 16 residues. This chain's CDR3 is CAISERHNGPNQPQHF. CDR3 nucleotides: TGTGCCATCAGTGAGAGACACAACGGACCAAATCAGCCCCAGCATTTT.

This clonotype was observed a handful of times. This sequence joins TRBV12-3 or TRBV12-4 and TRBJ1-5; D gene uncertain. The germline V and J ends were trimmed by 3 bases and 0 bases, with 6 bases remaining between them. The CDR3 contains 14 residues. The CDR3 region has the DNA TGTGCCAGCAGTTTCGGCACTAGCAATCAGCCCCAGCATTTT. It codes for CASSFGTSNQPQHF.

This clonotype occurred a few times. The chain is built from TRBV2 and TRBJ2-7; 7 bases are shared with TRBD1. Looked up from germline, CDR1 is SNHLY and CDR2 is FYNNEI. CDR3 size: 14 residues. V trimming: 4 bases; J trimming: 2 bases; junction bases outside the gene matches: 5. The CDR3 region has the DNA TGTGCCAGCAGTGTTAACAGGGGTGCCTACGAGCAGTACGTC. It encodes CASSVNRGAYEQYV.

J is TRBJ2-1 and V is TRBV6-5; 8 bases map to TRBD2. The germline V gene has CDR1 MNHEY and CDR2 SVGAGI. This CDR3 is built from 14 residues. J gave up 6 bases and V 2 bases, and 3 bases lay outside the gene matches. The chain's CDR3 is CASSYPGTSNEQFF. CDR3 DNA sequence: TGTGCCAGCAGTTACCCCGGGACTAGCAATGAGCAGTTCTTC.

In its sample, this clonotype was seen many times. The V and J genes are TRBV5-1 and TRBJ2-1, with 12 bases that match TRBD2. This CDR3 is built from 15 residues. Losses at the gene ends were 1 base for V and 7 bases for J; bases not matched to a gene: 3. Germline V CDR1 and CDR2: SGHRS, YFSETQ. The CDR3 coding sequence is TGCGCCAGCAGCTTGCCTACTAGCGGGAGGAATGAGCAGTTCTTC. Its translation is CASSLPTSGRNEQFF.

This clonotype came up many times. The chain combines TRBV6-2 or TRBV6-3 with TRBJ2-3; no reliable D call. Trimming removed 2 bases from V and 5 bases from J, with 5 bases in between. This CDR3 has 12 amino acids. Germline V CDR1 and CDR2: MNHEY, SVGEGT. The chain's CDR3 is CASSYKIDTQYF. In nucleotides, the CDR3 is TGTGCCAGCAGTTACAAGATAGATACGCAGTATTTT.